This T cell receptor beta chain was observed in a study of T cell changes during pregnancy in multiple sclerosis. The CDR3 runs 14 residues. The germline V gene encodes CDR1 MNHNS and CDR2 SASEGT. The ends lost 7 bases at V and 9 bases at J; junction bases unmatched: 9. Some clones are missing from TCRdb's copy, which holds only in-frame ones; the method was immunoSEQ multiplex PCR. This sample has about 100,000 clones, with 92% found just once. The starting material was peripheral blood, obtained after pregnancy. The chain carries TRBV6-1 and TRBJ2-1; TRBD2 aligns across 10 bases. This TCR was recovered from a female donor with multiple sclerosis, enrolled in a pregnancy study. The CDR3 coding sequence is TGTGCCAGCACCGGCAGCGGGAGGGGCCGTGAGCAGTTCTTC. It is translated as CASTGSGRGREQFF.